These 24 T cell receptor beta chains originate from one sample sequenced in a study of T cells in localized non-small cell lung cancer (dated by TCRdb to about 2020). The protocol used for the library was the immunoSEQ multiplex PCR assay. TCRdb re-hosts the immuneACCESS table, in-frame sequences only. Its copies lack some clones; in the studies checked, an unresolved V gene accounts for under half of them, and the cause for the rest is not known. Within this sample are more than 20,000 clones, with roughly 87% of them counted one time only. The ten largest account for around 32% of the sample. The sample was peripheral blood, taken before any cancer treatment. All receptors come from a male donor aged 60 or over with stage I squamous cell lung carcinoma.

This sequence joins TRBV18 and TRBJ2-3, with a tentative D call TRBD2 (6 bases). CDR3 length equals 12 residues. In germline, CDR1 is KGHSH, CDR2 LQKENI. Trimming shortened V by 3 bases and J by 14 bases, and 15 bases separated the two germline ends. The chain's CDR3 is CASSPDREWWYF. The CDR3 region has the DNA TGTGCCAGCTCACCGGACCGGGAGTGGTGGTATTTT.

V and J are TRBV19 and TRBJ2-1; TRBD2 matches 11 bases. The V and J ends lost 5 bases and 7 bases, in that order; junction bases with no gene match: 10. Per the germline V gene, CDR1 is LNHDA and CDR2 is SQIVND (reference sequence). There are 16 residues in the CDR3. The CDR3 spells CASSVTSGVGGNEQFF. CDR3 nucleotides: TGTGCCAGTAGTGTGACTAGCGGGGTCGGAGGGAATGAGCAGTTCTTC.

V usage is TRBV10-3 and J usage is TRBJ2-1; D tentatively fits TRBD1 or TRBD2 (6 bases each). Germline V gene sequence: CDR1 ENHRY, CDR2 SYGVKD. The V and J ends lost 7 bases and 0 bases respectively, with 16 bases between them. This CDR3 comprises 16 residues. CDR3 bases: TGTGCCATCACCCCACAGGGACTTAGCTCCTACAATGAGCAGTTCTTC. This codes for CAITPQGLSSYNEQFF.

The chain is built from TRBV9 and TRBJ2-3; possibly TRBD1 for D (6 bases). V lost 0 bases and J 3 bases, leaving 11 bases between the germline ends. Per germline, CDR1 SGDLS and CDR2 YYNGEE. CDR3 size: 15 residues. For the CDR3, the DNA is TGTGCCAGCAGCGTAGGGGTACAGGGAACAGATACGCAGTATTTT. Translated: CASSVGVQGTDTQYF.

CDR3 in amino acids: CASSQEQTRGQPQHF. The CDR3 nucleotides read TGCGCCAGCAGCCAAGAGCAAACACGGGGGCAGCCCCAGCATTTT. This chain connects TRBV4-3 to TRBJ1-5, with a tentative D call TRBD1 (5 bases). Trimming shortened V by 0 bases and J by 7 bases, and 13 bases separated the two germline ends. CDR3 length equals 15 residues. CDR1 is LGHNA, CDR2 YSLEER, per germline.

In its sample, this clone was seen a few times. The chain recombines TRBV7-9 with TRBJ2-2, with 13 bases fitting TRBD2. V lost 4 bases and J lost 8; bases outside the gene matches: 4. The germline CDR1 and CDR2 sequences are SEHNR and FQNEAQ (reference sequence). This CDR3 comprises 15 residues. In DNA form, the CDR3 reads TGTGCCAGCAGCTCCGGGACTAGCGGGATGGGGGAGCTGTTTTTT. Its translation: CASSSGTSGMGELFF.

This clone was found once. The rearrangement joins TRBV9 to TRBJ2-3, with 10 bases lining up with TRBD2. Germline CDR1 SGDLS, CDR2 YYNGEE. This CDR3 has 17 residues. With 4 bases clipped from V and 0 bases from J, the junction kept 8 bases outside the gene matches. Here the CDR3 reads CASSRLAGDYSTDTQYF. The CDR3 DNA sequence: TGTGCCAGCAGCAGACTAGCGGGTGACTATAGCACAGATACGCAGTATTTT.

The chain has TRBV9 and TRBJ1-2, with 7 positions matching TRBD1. Germline CDR1 is SGDLS and CDR2 is YYNGEE. With V trimmed by 1 base and J by 5 bases, 5 bases remained unmatched. The CDR3 has 14 amino acids. CDR3 sequence: CASSVRNRGYGYTF. The DNA of the CDR3 is TGTGCCAGCAGCGTAAGGAACAGGGGATATGGCTACACCTTC. Together with reference TRBV9 and TRBJ1-2, the CDR3 gives the full variable domain: DSGVTQTPKHLITATGQRVTLRCSPRSGDLSVYWYQQSLDQGLQFLIQYYNGEERAKGNILERFSAQQFPDLHSELNLSSLELGDSALYFCASSVRNRGYGYTFGSGTRLTVV.

This CDR3 reads CAWSVQKVERTEAFF. CDR3 nucleotides: TGTGCCTGGAGTGTGCAAAAGGTGGAAAGGACTGAAGCTTTCTTT. The rearrangement uses TRBV30 and TRBJ1-1; D gene unclear. Germline assignment: CDR1 GTSNPN and CDR2 SVGIG (reference sequence). V lost 0 bases and J lost 5, with 16 bases in between. The CDR3 is 15 amino acids.

The J gene is TRBJ2-5, the V gene TRBV7-6, with D unresolved. The CDR3 has 14 residues. Trimming removed 4 bases at V and 4 bases at J, with 13 bases between. Germline CDR1 and CDR2: SGHVS and FNYEAQ. The CDR3 DNA reads TGTGCCAGCAGCTCTTCCGCCTTCCGAGAGACCCAGTACTTC. This translates into CASSSSAFRETQYF.

The genes are TRBV7-9 and TRBJ1-3; D gene ambiguous. In germline, CDR1 is SEHNR, CDR2 FQNEAQ (reference sequence). Trimming left V 3 bases short and J 0 bases short, with 9 bases between. The CDR3 is made up of 15 amino acids. The CDR3 nucleotides are TGTGCCAGCAGCTTTGGTGGTGGCTCTGGAAACACCATATATTTT. This sequence encodes CASSFGGGSGNTIYF.

The chain employs TRBV6-1 and TRBJ2-3, with no clear D. V was cut by 2 bases and J by 1 base, with 10 bases left in between. The CDR3 has 15 amino acids. Germline-derived CDR1 and CDR2 are MNHNS and SASEGT. The CDR3 DNA is TGTGCCAGCAGTGAAACCACGACCCGCACAGATACGCAGTATTTT. It translates to CASSETTTRTDTQYF.

The chain recombines TRBV6-5 with TRBJ1-2, with 9 nucleotides matching TRBD1. The CDR3 consists of 15 residues. V gave up 6 bases and J gave up 1 base; unmatched junction bases: 6. From germline, CDR1 is MNHEY and CDR2 SVGAGI. Here the CDR3 reads CASRGQGGLNYGYTF. The CDR3 nucleotides read TGTGCCAGCAGGGGACAGGGAGGCCTTAACTATGGCTACACCTTC.

The chain joins TRBV6-5 to TRBJ1-2, with TRBD1 as a possible D gene (5 bases). The CDR3 loop spans 13 amino acids. In germline, CDR1 is MNHEY, CDR2 SVGAGI. V dropped 0 bases and J dropped 8 bases, with 10 bases sitting between them. The CDR3 bases are TGTGCCAGCAGTTACTCGGGGAGGGACGGCTACACCTTC. It yields the protein CASSYSGRDGYTF.

The CDR3 sequence: CASTRQGRNEKLFF. For the CDR3, the DNA is TGTGCCAGCACCCGACAGGGAAGGAATGAAAAACTGTTTTTT. This sequence joins TRBV7-9 and TRBJ1-4; 7 nucleotides line up with TRBD1. In germline, CDR1 is SEHNR, CDR2 FQNEAQ (reference sequence). Germline trimming cut 7 bases from V and 5 bases from J; bases unmatched to any gene: 7. The CDR3 length is 14 residues. Based on the CDR3 plus reference TRBV7-9 and TRBJ1-4, the full variable domain is DTGVSQNPRHKITKRGQNVTFRCDPISEHNRLYWYRQTLGQGPEFLTYFQNEAQLEKSRLLSDRFSAERPKGSFSTLEIQRTEQGDSAMYLCASTRQGRNEKLFFGSGTQLSVL.

The rearrangement joins TRBV5-1 to TRBJ1-5; D gene ambiguous. Trimming pared 3 bases from V and 5 bases from J, leaving 12 bases between. Germline lookup yields CDR1 SGHRS and CDR2 YFSETQ. The CDR3 is 14 amino acids. CDR3 sequence (DNA): TGCGCCAGCAGCTATGGCGGGTCGGATCAGCCCCAGCATTTT. The encoded protein is CASSYGGSDQPQHF.

This sequence joins TRBV19 and TRBJ1-5; D gene unclear. Trimming removed 3 bases from V and 0 bases from J, with 6 bases in between. The CDR3 is made up of 14 amino acids. Germline-derived CDR1 and CDR2 are LNHDA and SQIVND (reference sequence). CDR3: CASSISVSNQPQHF. CDR3 DNA sequence: TGTGCCAGTAGTATTTCGGTTAGCAATCAGCCCCAGCATTTT. The full variable domain, rest sourced from reference TRBV19 and TRBJ1-5, is DGGITQSPKYLFRKEGQNVTLSCEQNLNHDAMYWYRQDPGQGLRLIYYSQIVNDFQKGDIAEGYSVSREKKESFPLTVTSAQKNPTAFYLCASSISVSNQPQHFGDGTRLSIL.

The chain joins TRBV21-1 to TRBJ2-7; TRBD2, as called in the table, went unchecked against the DNA. TRBV21-1 is a pseudogene locus. The CDR3 has 14 amino acids. The CDR3 coding sequence is TGTGCCAGCAGCAAATCTCCCCCCCGGTACGAGCAGTACTTC. Protein product: CASSKSPPRYEQYF.

This clone was observed a single time. The V gene is TRBV9, the J gene TRBJ1-2, with D hard to call. The V and J ends lost 4 bases and 8 bases respectively, with 15 bases between them. Germline V gene data show CDR1 as SGDLS and CDR2 as YYNGEE. This CDR3 comprises 13 residues. In DNA, the CDR3 is TGTGCCAGCAGCCCGGGGAGGACGGGAGGCTACACCTTC. Translation gives CASSPGRTGGYTF.

This clone was found a few times. The chain employs TRBV5-4 and TRBJ1-2; no firm D call. V lost 1 base, J lost 4 bases, and 11 bases lay in between. The CDR3 is 14 amino acids. Germline CDR1 is SGHNT and CDR2 is YYREEE (reference sequence). CDR3 protein: CASSLKSGGYGYTF. The CDR3 region has the DNA TGTGCCAGCAGCTTGAAGTCAGGAGGCTATGGCTACACCTTC.

The chain carries TRBV4-2 and TRBJ2-5; 10 bases match TRBD2. The CDR3 extends over 17 amino acids. The V segment lost 0 bases and the J segment 4 bases; nucleotides outside the gene matches: 8. Germline V gene data show CDR1 as LGHNA and CDR2 as YNFKEQ. Written as DNA, the CDR3 is TGTGCCAGCAGCCAAGATATGAGCGGGGGGGCCTTAGAGACCCAGTACTTC. Translating gives CASSQDMSGGALETQYF.

V is TRBV7-2 and J is TRBJ1-2, with 9 bases that match TRBD1. V shed 1 base, J shed 8 bases, and the junction held 5 bases outside the gene matches. Germline CDR1 is SGHTA and CDR2 is FQGNSA. The CDR3 length is 14 residues. The CDR3 DNA reads as TGTGCCAGCAGCTTAGATCTAGGGACAGGGGGCTACACCTTC. This encodes CASSLDLGTGGYTF.

The gene calls are TRBV5-8 and TRBJ2-1; 9 nucleotides line up with TRBD1. J lost 9 bases, V lost 5 bases, and 12 bases had no gene match. Germline V gives CDR1 SGHTS, CDR2 YDEGEE. The CDR3 consists of 15 residues. This CDR3 reads CASSYYGTGLSEQFF. In nucleotides, the CDR3 is TGTGCCAGCAGTTATTACGGGACAGGGTTAAGTGAGCAGTTCTTC.

The rearrangement links TRBV19 to TRBJ1-2; weak D call: TRBD1 (5 bases). This CDR3 spans 13 amino acids. The germline gives CDR1 LNHDA, CDR2 SQIVND (reference sequence). Trimming shortened V by 3 bases and J by 8 bases, and 13 bases separated the two germline ends. The CDR3 coding sequence is TGTGCCAGTAGTATTCAGGGCGTCTGGGGCTACACCTTC. It yields the protein CASSIQGVWGYTF.